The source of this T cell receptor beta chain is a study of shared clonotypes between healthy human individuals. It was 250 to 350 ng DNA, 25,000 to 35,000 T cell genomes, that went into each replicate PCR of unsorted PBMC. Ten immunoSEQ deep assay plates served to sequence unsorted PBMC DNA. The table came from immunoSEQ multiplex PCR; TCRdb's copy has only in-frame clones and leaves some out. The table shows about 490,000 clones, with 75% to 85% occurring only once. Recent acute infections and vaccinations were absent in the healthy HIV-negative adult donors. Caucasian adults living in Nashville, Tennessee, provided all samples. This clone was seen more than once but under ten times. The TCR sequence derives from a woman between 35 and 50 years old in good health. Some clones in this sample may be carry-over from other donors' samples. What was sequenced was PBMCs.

CDR3 in DNA: TGTGCCAGCAGCTTAGTAGACAGCTATGATGGCTACACCTTC. This sequence encodes CASSLVDSYDGYTF. The rearrangement joins TRBV7-2 to TRBJ1-2; perhaps TRBD1 as D (5 bases). The germline V gene encodes CDR1 SGHTA and CDR2 FQGNSA. This CDR3 is built from 14 residues. Trimming left V 1 base short and J 6 bases short, with 12 bases between.